The source of this T cell receptor (beta chain) is a study of blood T cells in healthy people across ages. Germline V gene sequence: CDR1 SQVTM, CDR2 ANQGSEA. CDR3 length equals 12 residues. V gave up 8 bases and J gave up 8 bases; unmatched junction bases: 9. Broader study findings: Long-lived donors carried more naive CD4+ cells and greater diversity than aged donors. Per-million-T-cell TCR beta diversity fell roughly linearly with age.

The authors ran a second PCR of 7 to 11 cycles using a sample-barcoded 5' primer and a J-beta primer mix. Each CDR3 protein gets one entry after TCRdb re-called the 5' RACE reads with MiXCR. The table records more than 900,000 distinct CDR3 sequences, under 30% of them present only once. A note on this clonotype: Its antigen is still unknown.

This sample was shared with a second study, whose subject was T cells of mothers and their children.

Input material: blood. The chain carries TRBV29-1 and TRBJ2-1; TRBD2 matches at 7 bases. The sequence was obtained from a girl aged 2-10 years in good health. The CDR3 DNA is TGCAGCATAAGTGCGGGAGTTCATGAGCAGTTCTTC. This codes for CSISAGVHEQFF.